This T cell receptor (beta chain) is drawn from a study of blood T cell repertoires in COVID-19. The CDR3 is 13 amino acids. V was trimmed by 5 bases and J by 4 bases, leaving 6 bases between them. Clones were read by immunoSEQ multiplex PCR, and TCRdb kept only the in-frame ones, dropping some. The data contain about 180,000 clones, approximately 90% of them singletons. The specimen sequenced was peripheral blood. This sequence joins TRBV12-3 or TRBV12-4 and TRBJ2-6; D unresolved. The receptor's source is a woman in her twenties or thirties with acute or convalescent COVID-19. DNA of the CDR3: TGTGCCAGCAGTATCTCCGGGGCCAACGTCCTGACTTTC. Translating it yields CASSISGANVLTF.